One and the same sample provided the 12 T cell receptor beta chains below, sequenced in a study of T cell repertoires in aging, cancer and after chemotherapy. Multiplex touch-down PCR with TRB-A/B primers amplified rearranged V-D-J TRB sequences. Via MiXCR, TCRdb re-called the multiplex PCR reads, giving one row per CDR3 protein. The table includes more than 9,500 distinct CDR3 sequences, 30% to 35% detected once. Amplification of TCR beta used genomic DNA extracted from peripheral blood. Specimen: blood. These receptors all stem from a human donor in good health. The donor label of this sample is uncertain.

Judged by abundance, this clonotype is medium-sized. The rearrangement joins TRBV6-5 to TRBJ2-5; 11 bases are a match to TRBD1. The CDR3 contains 12 residues. Per the germline V gene, CDR1 is MNHEY and CDR2 is SVGAGI. J was trimmed by 4 bases and V by 10 bases; bases with no gene match: 2. CDR3 amino acids: CATGTGGETQYF. The CDR3 coding sequence is TGTGCCACAGGGACAGGGGGAGAGACCCAGTACTTC.

This clonotype was observed a handful of times. This sequence joins TRBV12-3 or TRBV12-4 and TRBJ1-3, with TRBD1 identical over 7 bases. The V and J ends lost 8 bases and 3 bases, in that order; junction bases with no gene match: 13. CDR3 length equals 16 residues. The chain's CDR3 is CASGGGQADFGNTIYF. DNA of the CDR3: TGTGCCAGCGGGGGAGGACAGGCAGATTTTGGAAACACCATATATTTT.

The V and J genes are TRBV20-1 and TRBJ2-5; 9 bases match TRBD2. This CDR3 has 16 residues. The J segment lost 1 base and the V segment lost 3 bases, leaving 9 bases of the junction unmatched. Germline V lookup: CDR1 DFQATT, CDR2 SNEGSKA (reference sequence). In nucleotides, the CDR3 is TGCAGTGCTAGGGCAATAGCGGGGGCCCCCCAAGAGACCCAGTACTTC. It yields the protein CSARAIAGAPQETQYF.

This clonotype is medium-sized. The rearrangement uses TRBV29-1 and TRBJ2-5; 14 nucleotides line up with TRBD2. CDR3 length: 15 amino acids. V dropped 6 bases and J dropped 5; count of bases not matched to a gene: 8. Germline V gives CDR1 SQVTM, CDR2 ANQGSEA. The CDR3 DNA reads TGCAGCGTATCCGGGACTAGCGGGGGCTGGGAGACCCAGTACTTC. It encodes CSVSGTSGGWETQYF.

The chain combines TRBV6-1 with TRBJ1-3; 9 nucleotides match TRBD1. The CDR3 sequence is 17 residues long. V lost 7 bases and J lost 0; bases outside the gene matches: 10. Per germline, CDR1 MNHNS and CDR2 SASEGT. The CDR3 DNA reads TGTGCCAGCACCTTTGGGGGACAGGGCTTCTCTGGAAACACCATATATTTT. It encodes CASTFGGQGFSGNTIYF.

This clonotype came up a few times. This chain uses TRBV19 with TRBJ1-2, with 10 bases matching TRBD1. CDR3 size: 15 residues. The J segment lost 4 bases and the V segment lost 5 bases, leaving 7 bases of the junction unmatched. Germline loops: CDR1 LNHDA, CDR2 SQIVND (reference sequence). The CDR3 nucleotides are TGTGCCAGTAGTTTAGCGGGACAGGGGACCTATGGCTACACCTTC. Its protein is CASSLAGQGTYGYTF.

The genes are TRBV6-1 and TRBJ2-7; D remains unclear. The CDR3 runs 13 residues. Germline CDR1 is MNHNS and CDR2 is SASEGT. The V and J ends lost 1 base and 2 bases respectively, with 6 bases between them. The DNA for the CDR3 is TGTGCCAGCAGTGAAGGGCACACCTACGAGCAGTACTTC. Translating it yields CASSEGHTYEQYF.

There are a few counts of this clonotype. This chain uses TRBV30 with TRBJ2-4; D gene ambiguous. CDR3 length: 12 residues. CDR1 is GTSNPN and CDR2 is SVGIG in the germline V gene (reference sequence). V was shortened by 0 bases and J by 9 bases, with 9 bases between the two germline ends. The CDR3: CAWSVALGIQYF. Here the CDR3 DNA reads TGTGCCTGGAGTGTAGCCTTGGGCATTCAGTACTTC.

This rearrangement joins TRBV27 to TRBJ2-2; tentative D call: TRBD2 (5 bases). The germline V and J ends were trimmed by 3 bases and 4 bases, with 12 bases remaining between them. The germline V gene encodes CDR1 MNHEY and CDR2 SMNVEV (reference sequence). The CDR3 is 15 residues long. The CDR3 spells CASSLDSTGTGELFF. The CDR3 bases are TGTGCCAGCAGTTTGGACTCAACGGGCACCGGGGAGCTGTTTTTT.

This clonotype was observed a handful of times. The CDR3 sequence: CGATSYNEQFF. CDR3 sequence (DNA): TGCGGGGCTACCTCCTACAATGAGCAGTTCTTC. The V call is TRBV20-1, the J call TRBJ2-1, with D possibly being TRBD1 (5 bases). Germline CDR1 is DFQATT and CDR2 is SNEGSKA (reference sequence). This CDR3 comprises 11 residues.

V gene TRBV5-4 combines with J gene TRBJ2-7; no reliable D call. The germline CDR1 and CDR2 sequences are SGHNT and YYREEE (reference sequence). Trimming took off 4 bases at V and 2 bases at J, with 13 bases between the two ends. This CDR3 has 14 amino acids. The CDR3 is CASSPAVNTYEQYF. The CDR3 nucleotides read TGTGCCAGCAGCCCGGCAGTAAATACCTACGAGCAGTACTTC.

This clonotype was seen a single time. CDR3 region: CASSLGTDEAFF. CDR3 sequence (DNA): TGTGCCAGCAGCTTGGGGACAGATGAAGCTTTCTTT. J is TRBJ1-1 and V is TRBV5-4, with TRBD1 as a possible D gene (6 bases). Between the trimmed V and J ends, which lost 0 bases and 7 bases, there was a span of 7 bases. Germline CDR1 and CDR2: SGHNT and YYREEE (reference sequence). The CDR3 is 12 residues long.